This TCR beta chain was obtained from a study of cytomegalovirus exposure and HLA in healthy donors. Study observations and caveats: First-cohort TCR clusters were later found to tend to co-occur in the approximately 120 validation repertoires. Reported performance of the classifier showed diagnosis of cytomegalovirus status with high specificity and sensitivity. Cytomegalovirus association was assigned to about 150 TCR beta chains.

Notes on this clone: Its target is unknown.

Here immunoSEQ multiplex PCR was the method, and the copy in TCRdb shows in-frame clones only, minus some. The sample has 55,000 to 75,000 clones, 85% to 95% seen once. The V gene's germline CDR1 is SGHRS and CDR2 YFSETQ. This CDR3 comprises 15 residues. V lost 0 bases, J lost 5 bases, and 14 bases lay in between. The origin of this receptor is a man aged 18 to 35 in good health and CMV-seropositive. The V call is TRBV5-1, the J call TRBJ1-2; D is unclear. Sequencing input: PBMCs. The CDR3 DNA sequence: TGCGCCAGCAGCTTGGTTCCAGAAGGCGGGTATGGCTACACCTTC. Translation gives CASSLVPEGGYGYTF.